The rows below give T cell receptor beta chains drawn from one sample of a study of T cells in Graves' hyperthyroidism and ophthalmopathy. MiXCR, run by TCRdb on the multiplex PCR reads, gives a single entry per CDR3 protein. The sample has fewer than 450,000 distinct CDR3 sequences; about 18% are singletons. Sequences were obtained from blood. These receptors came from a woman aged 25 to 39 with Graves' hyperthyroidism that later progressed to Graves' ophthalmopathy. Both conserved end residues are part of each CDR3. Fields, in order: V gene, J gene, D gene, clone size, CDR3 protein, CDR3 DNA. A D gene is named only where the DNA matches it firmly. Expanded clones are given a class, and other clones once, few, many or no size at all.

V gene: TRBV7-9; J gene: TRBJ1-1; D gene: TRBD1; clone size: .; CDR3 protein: CASSVTTGSAEAFF; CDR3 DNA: TGTGCCAGCAGCGTCACGACAGGGTCCGCTGAAGCTTTCTTT
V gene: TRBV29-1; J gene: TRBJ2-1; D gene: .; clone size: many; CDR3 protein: CSVGYYSSYNEQFF; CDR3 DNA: TGCAGCGTTGGATATTACAGCTCCTACAATGAGCAGTTCTTC
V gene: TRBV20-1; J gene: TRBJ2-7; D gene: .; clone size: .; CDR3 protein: CSARDLGGGTYEQYF; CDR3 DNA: TGCAGTGCTAGAGATCTGGGAGGGGGAACCTACGAGCAGTACTTC
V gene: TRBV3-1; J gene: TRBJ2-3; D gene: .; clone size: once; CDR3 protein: CASSQDLTASETQYF; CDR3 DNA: TGTGCCAGCAGCCAAGATTTGACGGCCTCCGAGACGCAGTATTTT
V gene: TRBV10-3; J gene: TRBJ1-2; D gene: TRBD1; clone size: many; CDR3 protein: CAITSDREGYGYTF; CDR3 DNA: TGTGCCATCACCTCCGACAGGGAAGGCTATGGCTACACCTTC
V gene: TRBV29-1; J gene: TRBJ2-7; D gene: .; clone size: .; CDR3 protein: CSVEDGVTYEQYF; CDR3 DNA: TGCAGCGTTGAGGACGGAGTAACCTACGAGCAGTACTTC
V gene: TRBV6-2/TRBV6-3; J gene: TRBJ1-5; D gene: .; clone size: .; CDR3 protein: CASNLGRGGSSQPQHF; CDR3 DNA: TGTGCCAGCAACCTAGGGAGGGGGGGCTCTTCTCAGCCCCAGCATTTT
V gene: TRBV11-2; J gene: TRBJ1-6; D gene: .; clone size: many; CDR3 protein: CASSPLTGTGYNSPLHF; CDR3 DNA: TGTGCCAGCAGCCCACTAACTGGGACCGGGTATAATTCACCCCTCCACTTT
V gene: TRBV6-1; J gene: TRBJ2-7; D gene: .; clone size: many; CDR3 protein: CASSELIAPYEQYF; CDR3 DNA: TGTGCCAGCAGCGAGCTTATTGCTCCCTACGAGCAGTACTTC
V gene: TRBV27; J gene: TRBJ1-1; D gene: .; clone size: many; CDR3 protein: CASSGASDTEAFF; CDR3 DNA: TGTGCCAGCAGTGGAGCGTCGGACACTGAAGCTTTCTTT
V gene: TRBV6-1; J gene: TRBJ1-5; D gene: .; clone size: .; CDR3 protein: CASSDQGRSNQPQHF; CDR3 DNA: TGTGCCAGCAGTGATCAGGGTAGGAGCAATCAGCCCCAGCATTTT
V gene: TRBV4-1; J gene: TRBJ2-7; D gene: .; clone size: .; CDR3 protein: CASSQEMQGLSYEQYF; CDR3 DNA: TGCGCCAGCAGCCAAGAGATGCAGGGGCTGTCCTACGAGCAGTACTTC
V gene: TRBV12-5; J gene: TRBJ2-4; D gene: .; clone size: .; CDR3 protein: CASGRQEAKNIQYF; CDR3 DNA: TGTGCTAGTGGACGACAGGAGGCCAAAAACATTCAGTACTTC
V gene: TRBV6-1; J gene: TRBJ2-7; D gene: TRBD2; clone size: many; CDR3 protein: CASSETASGNYEQYF; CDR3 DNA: TGTGCCAGCAGTGAAACGGCTAGCGGGAACTACGAGCAGTACTTC
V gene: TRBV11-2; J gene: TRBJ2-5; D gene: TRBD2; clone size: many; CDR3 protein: CASSFGGRETQYF; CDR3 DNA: TGTGCCAGCAGCTTCGGGGGGAGGGAGACCCAGTACTTC
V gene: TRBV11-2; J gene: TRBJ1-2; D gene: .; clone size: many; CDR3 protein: CASSFLPLDDPEGSYGYTF; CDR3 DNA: TGTGCCAGCAGCTTCCTTCCGTTGGACGACCCGGAGGGGAGCTATGGCTACACCTTC
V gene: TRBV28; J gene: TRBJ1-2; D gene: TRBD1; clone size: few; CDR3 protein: CASGRLTGAYGYTF; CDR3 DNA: TGTGCCAGCGGGCGCTTGACAGGGGCCTATGGCTACACCTTC
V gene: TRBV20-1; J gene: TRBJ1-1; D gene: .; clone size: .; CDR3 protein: CSAPAGRVQLEAFF; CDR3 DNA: TGCAGTGCTCCCGCGGGCAGGGTCCAACTTGAAGCTTTCTTT
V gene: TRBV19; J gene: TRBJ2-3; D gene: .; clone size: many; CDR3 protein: CASSLNDPTDTQYF; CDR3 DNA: TGTGCCAGTAGCCTAAACGACCCCACAGATACGCAGTATTTT
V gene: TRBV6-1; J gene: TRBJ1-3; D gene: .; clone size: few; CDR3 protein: CASRSSKFLSGNTIYF; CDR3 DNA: TGTGCCAGCAGATCTTCCAAATTCCTCTCTGGAAACACCATATATTTT
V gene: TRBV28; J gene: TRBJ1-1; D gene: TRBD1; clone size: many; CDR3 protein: CASLSPLLGRTGLNTEAFF; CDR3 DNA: TGTGCCAGCCTATCCCCGTTATTGGGAAGGACAGGGCTCAACACTGAAGCTTTCTTT
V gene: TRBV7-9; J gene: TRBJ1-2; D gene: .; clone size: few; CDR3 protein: CASSLEPNRNAGYTF; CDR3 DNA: TGTGCCAGCAGCTTGGAACCTAACAGGAACGCTGGCTACACCTTC
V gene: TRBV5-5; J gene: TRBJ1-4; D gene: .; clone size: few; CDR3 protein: CASSSVRAGNEKLFF; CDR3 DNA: TGTGCCAGCAGCTCCGTCCGGGCGGGGAATGAAAAACTGTTTTTT
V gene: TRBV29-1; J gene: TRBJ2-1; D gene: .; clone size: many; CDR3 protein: CSVEVLGYEQFF; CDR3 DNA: TGCAGCGTTGAAGTTTTGGGTTATGAGCAGTTCTTC
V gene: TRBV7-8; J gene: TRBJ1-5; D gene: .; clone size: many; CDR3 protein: CASSSEGPRNQPQHF; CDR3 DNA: TGTGCCAGCAGCTCAGAGGGTCCTAGGAATCAGCCCCAGCATTTT